This T cell receptor (beta chain) was sequenced during a study of blood T cell repertoires in COVID-19. Assay: immunoSEQ multiplex PCR; the TCRdb copy retains only in-frame clones and omits some. The profile shows fewer than 200,000 clones, around 82% of them singletons. Participants' reported clinical history set cohort assignment. The origin of this receptor is a woman aged 60-75 years with acute COVID-19. Sample: PBMCs or T cells enriched from blood (not recorded which).

The CDR3 protein is CASSTSGTGRGGGEKLFF. The CDR3 DNA follows: TGTGCCAGTAGTACCTCCGGGACAGGGAGAGGGGGGGGTGAAAAACTGTTTTTT. J is TRBJ1-4 and V is TRBV19; 9 bases match TRBD1. The germline V gene has CDR1 LNHDA and CDR2 SQIVND (reference sequence). With 4 bases clipped from V and 7 bases from J, the junction kept 16 bases outside the gene matches. This CDR3 has 18 amino acids.